The 20 T cell receptor beta chains in this list originate from one sample, sequenced in a study of blood T cell repertoires in COVID-19. Only in-frame clones appear in the TCRdb table, and some are missing; sequencing was by immunoSEQ multiplex PCR. The sample yields fewer than 500,000 clones, over 65% seen once. Specimen: peripheral blood. All receptors derive from a human donor with acute or convalescent COVID-19. The donor label of this sample is uncertain.

This chain uses TRBV11-2 with TRBJ2-2; TRBD1 is a possible D gene (6 bases). Germline-derived CDR1 and CDR2 are SGHAT and FQNNGV. The ends were cut back, 0 bases at V and 5 bases at J, with 25 bases in the middle. CDR3 length equals 20 residues. For the CDR3, the DNA is TGTGCCAGCAGCTTAGATCCCCAGGGGCGCTTCTATACCGGGACCGGGGAGCTGTTTTTT. It specifies CASSLDPQGRFYTGTGELFF. Drawing the rest from reference TRBV11-2 and TRBJ2-2, the complete variable domain is EAGVAQSPRYKIIEKRQSVAFWCNPISGHATLYWYQQILGQGPKLLIQFQNNGVVDDSQLPKDRFSAERLKGVDSTLKIQPAKLEDSAVYLCASSLDPQGRFYTGTGELFFGEGSRLTVL.

This clone was seen only a few times. J is TRBJ2-1 and V is TRBV11-2; D is unresolved. The CDR3 is made up of 17 amino acids. V lost 5 bases and J 0 bases, leaving 17 bases between the germline ends. Germline V gives CDR1 SGHAT, CDR2 FQNNGV. The DNA for the CDR3 is TGTGCCAGCAGCCCGCGGCCTCAGCAATCCTCCTACAATGAGCAGTTCTTC. Amino acid sequence: CASSPRPQQSSYNEQFF.

This clone was counted once. The genes are TRBV19 and TRBJ2-1; D ambiguous. V was trimmed by 7 bases and J by 8 bases, leaving 9 bases between them. The CDR3 length is 11 residues. Germline loops: CDR1 LNHDA, CDR2 SQIVND (reference sequence). CDR3 residues: CASILSDEQFF. The CDR3 DNA follows: TGTGCCAGTATTTTGAGCGATGAGCAGTTCTTC.

This clone was found many times. Other DNA sequences from this sample encode an identical CDR3 as well. The V gene is TRBV19, the J gene TRBJ1-1; 7 bases are shared with TRBD1. The CDR3 extends over 14 amino acids. The J segment lost 5 bases and the V segment lost 4 bases, leaving 7 bases of the junction unmatched. Per the germline V gene, CDR1 is LNHDA and CDR2 is SQIVND (reference sequence). Here the CDR3 DNA reads TGTGCCAGTAGTAGCAGACAGGGCTGGACTGAAGCTTTCTTT. It encodes CASSSRQGWTEAFF.

The J gene is TRBJ1-1, the V gene TRBV7-9; 12 positions match TRBD1. Germline V gene lookup returns CDR1 SEHNR and CDR2 FQNEAQ (reference sequence). The CDR3 is made up of 17 amino acids. V gave up 5 bases and J gave up 5 bases; unmatched junction bases: 12. The DNA for the CDR3 is TGTGCCAGCAGCGCTACCGGGACAGGGGGCGCAATAACTGAAGCTTTCTTT. This encodes CASSATGTGGAITEAFF.

The V call is TRBV6-6, the J call TRBJ2-7; TRBD1 matches at 9 bases. Germline V gives CDR1 MNHNY, CDR2 SVGAGI (reference sequence). J was trimmed by 4 bases and V by 5 bases; bases with no gene match: 6. This CDR3 comprises 14 residues. CDR3 sequence (DNA): TGTGCCAGCAGTCCCGCAGACAGGGGGTACGAGCAGTACTTC. Translating it yields CASSPADRGYEQYF.

The V and J genes are TRBV2 and TRBJ2-7; the match to TRBD2 covers 7 bases. Germline CDR1 and CDR2: SNHLY and FYNNEI. J lost 2 bases, V lost 7 bases, and 8 bases had no gene match. The CDR3 is 14 amino acids. CDR3: CASTRLATTYEQYF. The CDR3 nucleotides are TGTGCCAGCACTCGACTAGCTACGACCTACGAGCAGTACTTC.

The gene calls are TRBV5-1 and TRBJ1-1; D gene unclear. The V and J ends lost 0 bases and 1 base respectively, with 7 bases between them. The CDR3 contains 14 residues. Germline CDR1 reads SGHRS; CDR2 reads YFSETQ. Here the CDR3 reads CASSLAAGNTEAFF. The CDR3 DNA is TGCGCCAGCAGCTTGGCTGCGGGGAACACTGAAGCTTTCTTT.

V usage is TRBV12-2 and J usage is TRBJ2-1; the table's D call TRBD2 went unverified against the DNA. TRBV12-2 is an annotated pseudogene. CDR3 size: 14 residues. CDR3 residues: CASRRLAKDNEQFF. DNA of the CDR3: TGTGCAAGTCGCCGACTAGCGAAAGACAATGAGCAGTTCTTC.

The chain employs TRBV19 and TRBJ1-3, with D possibly matching TRBD1 (5 bases). The CDR3 consists of 14 residues. The V end lost 7 bases, the J end lost 2 bases, and 12 bases lay between the germline ends. Per germline, CDR1 LNHDA and CDR2 SQIVND (reference sequence). The CDR3 reads CASMRGGAGNTIYF. CDR3 nucleotide sequence: TGTGCCAGTATGAGGGGAGGGGCTGGAAACACCATATATTTT.

The chain carries TRBV27 and TRBJ1-1; unclear D gene. The CDR3 covers 14 residues. V was trimmed by 7 bases and J by 1 base, leaving 13 bases between them. Germline V gene sequence: CDR1 MNHEY, CDR2 SMNVEV (reference sequence). The chain's CDR3 is CASKGGGENTEAFF. The CDR3 DNA is TGTGCCAGCAAAGGAGGCGGCGAGAACACTGAAGCTTTCTTT.

This clone occurred once. The V and J genes are TRBV5-1 and TRBJ1-1; possibly TRBD1 for D (5 bases). Germline V CDR1 and CDR2: SGHRS, YFSETQ. V gave up 4 bases and J gave up 4 bases, with 11 bases separating them. This CDR3 has 13 residues. In DNA, the CDR3 is TGCGCCAGCAGCCTGACAGATGGCACTGAAGCTTTCTTT. Its protein product is CASSLTDGTEAFF.

The V gene is TRBV19, the J gene TRBJ1-5; TRBD1 aligns across 9 bases. The CDR3 has 14 amino acids. Germline lookup yields CDR1 LNHDA and CDR2 SQIVND (reference sequence). The V segment lost 5 bases and the J segment 6 bases; nucleotides outside the gene matches: 5. The CDR3 coding sequence is TGTGCCAGTAGTTCTCGGACAGGGGTTCAGCCCCAGCATTTT. Its protein is CASSSRTGVQPQHF. Drawing the rest from reference TRBV19 and TRBJ1-5, the complete variable domain is DGGITQSPKYLFRKEGQNVTLSCEQNLNHDAMYWYRQDPGQGLRLIYYSQIVNDFQKGDIAEGYSVSREKKESFPLTVTSAQKNPTAFYLCASSSRTGVQPQHFGDGTRLSIL.

The rearrangement uses TRBV15 and TRBJ2-1; 7 nucleotides agree with TRBD1. CDR1 is LNHNV and CDR2 is YYDKDF in the germline V gene (reference sequence). This CDR3 region has 15 residues. The J segment lost 6 bases and the V segment lost 1 base, leaving 6 bases of the junction unmatched. CDR3 in amino acids: CATSRGAGGGNEQFF. CDR3 DNA sequence: TGTGCCACCAGCAGAGGGGCAGGGGGTGGCAATGAGCAGTTCTTC. The whole variable domain, filled in from reference TRBV15 and TRBJ2-1, reads DAMVIQNPRYQVTQFGKPVTLSCSQTLNHNVMYWYQQKSSQAPKLLFHYYDKDFNNEADTPDNFQSRRPNTSFCFLDIRSPGLGDTAMYLCATSRGAGGGNEQFFGPGTRLTVL.

This sequence joins TRBV6-6 and TRBJ1-5, with 9 positions matching TRBD1. The CDR3 loop spans 16 amino acids. V was clipped by 6 bases and J by 5 bases; unmatched bases: 11. Germline V gene sequence: CDR1 MNHNY, CDR2 SVGAGI (reference sequence). DNA for the CDR3: TGTGCCAGCAGGAGGGGCGACAGGGGGTACGATCAGCCCCAGCATTTT. Amino acid sequence: CASRRGDRGYDQPQHF.

The V and J genes are TRBV29-1 and TRBJ2-1; perhaps TRBD2 as D (5 bases). The CDR3 has 14 residues. V was clipped by 4 bases and J by 4 bases, with 14 bases between them. The germline V gene encodes CDR1 SQVTM and CDR2 ANQGSEA. CDR3 DNA: TGCAGCGTTGTTCGGGGAACAGCATACAATGAGCAGTTCTTC. Residues: CSVVRGTAYNEQFF.

The chain has TRBV18 and TRBJ2-7; 14 bases line up with TRBD2. CDR1 is KGHSH, CDR2 LQKENI, per germline. CDR3 length equals 18 residues. After removal of 3 bases from V and 6 bases from J, the junction contained 13 bases not matched to a gene. The CDR3 DNA is TGTGCCAGCTCACCGGATTGGGGGACTAGCGGGAGAATTGGCGAGCAGTACTTC. Protein product: CASSPDWGTSGRIGEQYF.

The J gene is TRBJ1-6, the V gene TRBV7-7, with 7 bases lining up with TRBD1. The CDR3 is made up of 14 amino acids. Germline CDR1 and CDR2: SSHAT and FNYEAQ (reference sequence). Germline trimming cut 5 bases from V and 7 bases from J; bases unmatched to any gene: 5. CDR3 in amino acids: CASSTGTANSPLHF. CDR3 in DNA: TGTGCCAGCAGCACCGGGACAGCGAATTCACCCCTCCACTTT.

V usage is TRBV9 and J usage is TRBJ1-5, with D possibly matching TRBD1 (6 bases). CDR1 and CDR2 (germline): SGDLS, YYNGEE. This CDR3 has 19 residues. Trimming took off 0 bases at V and 3 bases at J, with 22 bases between the two ends. Written as DNA, the CDR3 is TGTGCCAGCAGCGTAGGGGGGGGCGGTTCGCTTAGTATCAATCAGCCCCAGCATTTT. This codes for CASSVGGGGSLSINQPQHF.

The chain uses TRBV28 and TRBJ1-3; TRBD1 aligns across 8 bases. Trimming removed 8 bases from V and 2 bases from J; junction bases left unmatched: 5. This CDR3 is 14 amino acids long. Per the germline V gene, CDR1 is MDHEN and CDR2 is SYDVKM. The CDR3 nucleotides are TGTGCCAGCTCCAGGGGGCTCCCTGGAAACACCATATATTTT. It encodes CASSRGLPGNTIYF.